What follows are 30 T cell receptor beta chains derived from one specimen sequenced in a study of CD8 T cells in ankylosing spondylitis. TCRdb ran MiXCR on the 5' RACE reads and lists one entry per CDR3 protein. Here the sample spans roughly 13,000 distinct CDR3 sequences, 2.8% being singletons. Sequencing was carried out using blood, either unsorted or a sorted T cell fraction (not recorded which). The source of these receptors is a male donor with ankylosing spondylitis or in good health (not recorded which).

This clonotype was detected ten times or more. CDR3 in DNA: TGTGCCAGCAGCGTAGGGAGTTCGATTTCCTACAATGAGCAGTTCTTC. Its translation is CASSVGSSISYNEQFF. The chain couples TRBV9 to TRBJ2-1; D remains ambiguous. Trimming shortened V by 0 bases and J by 1 base, and 11 bases separated the two germline ends. This CDR3 region has 16 residues. Looked up from germline, CDR1 is SGDLS and CDR2 is YYNGEE. The full variable domain, completed using reference TRBV9 and TRBJ2-1, is DSGVTQTPKHLITATGQRVTLRCSPRSGDLSVYWYQQSLDQGLQFLIQYYNGEERAKGNILERFSAQQFPDLHSELNLSSLELGDSALYFCASSVGSSISYNEQFFGPGTRLTVL.

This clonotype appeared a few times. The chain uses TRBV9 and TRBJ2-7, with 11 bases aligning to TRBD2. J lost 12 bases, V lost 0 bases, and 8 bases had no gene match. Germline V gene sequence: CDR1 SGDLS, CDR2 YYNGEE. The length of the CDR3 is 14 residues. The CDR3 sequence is CASSVGGLAETPYF. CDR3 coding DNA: TGTGCCAGCAGCGTAGGGGGACTAGCGGAGACCCCGTACTTC.

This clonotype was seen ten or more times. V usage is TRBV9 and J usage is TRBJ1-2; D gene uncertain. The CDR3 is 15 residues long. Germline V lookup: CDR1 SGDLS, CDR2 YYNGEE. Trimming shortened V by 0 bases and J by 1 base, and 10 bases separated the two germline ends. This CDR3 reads CASSVASVLNYGYTF. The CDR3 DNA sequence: TGTGCCAGCAGCGTAGCTTCCGTACTTAACTATGGCTACACCTTC. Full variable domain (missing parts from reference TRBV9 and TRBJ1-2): DSGVTQTPKHLITATGQRVTLRCSPRSGDLSVYWYQQSLDQGLQFLIQYYNGEERAKGNILERFSAQQFPDLHSELNLSSLELGDSALYFCASSVASVLNYGYTFGSGTRLTVV.

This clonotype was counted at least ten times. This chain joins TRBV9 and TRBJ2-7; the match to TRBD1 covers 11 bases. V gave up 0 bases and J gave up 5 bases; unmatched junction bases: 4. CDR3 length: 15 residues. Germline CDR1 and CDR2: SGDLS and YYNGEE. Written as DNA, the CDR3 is TGTGCCAGCAGCGTAGAGGGGACAGGGGGGGACGAGCAGTACTTC. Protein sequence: CASSVEGTGGDEQYF.

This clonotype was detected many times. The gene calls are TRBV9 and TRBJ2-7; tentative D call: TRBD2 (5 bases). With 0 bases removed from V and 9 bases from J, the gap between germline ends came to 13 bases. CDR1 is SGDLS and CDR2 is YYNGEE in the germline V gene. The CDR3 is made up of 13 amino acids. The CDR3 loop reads CASSVADIAMQYF. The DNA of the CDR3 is TGTGCCAGCAGCGTAGCTGACATAGCGATGCAGTACTTC. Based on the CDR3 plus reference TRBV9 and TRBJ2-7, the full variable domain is DSGVTQTPKHLITATGQRVTLRCSPRSGDLSVYWYQQSLDQGLQFLIQYYNGEERAKGNILERFSAQQFPDLHSELNLSSLELGDSALYFCASSVADIAMQYFGPGTRLTVT.

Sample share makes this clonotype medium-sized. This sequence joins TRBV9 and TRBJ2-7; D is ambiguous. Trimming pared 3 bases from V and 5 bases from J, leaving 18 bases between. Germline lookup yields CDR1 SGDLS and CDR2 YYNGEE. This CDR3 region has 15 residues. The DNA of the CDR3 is TGTGCCAGCAGCGGAACGGCACCTACTACCCACGAGCAGTACTTC. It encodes CASSGTAPTTHEQYF.

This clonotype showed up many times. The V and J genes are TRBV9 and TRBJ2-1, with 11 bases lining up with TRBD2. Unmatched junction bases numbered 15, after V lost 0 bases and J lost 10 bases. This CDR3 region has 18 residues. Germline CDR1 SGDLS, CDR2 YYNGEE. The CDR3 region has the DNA TGTGCCAGCAGCGTAGCCCTAGAGGGGCTAGCGGGGGGAGGGGAGCAGTTCTTC. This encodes CASSVALEGLAGGGEQFF.

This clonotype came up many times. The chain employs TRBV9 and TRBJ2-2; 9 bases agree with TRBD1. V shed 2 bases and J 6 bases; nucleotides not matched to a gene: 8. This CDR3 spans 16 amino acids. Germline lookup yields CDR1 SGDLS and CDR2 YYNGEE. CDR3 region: CASSVGQGHGAGELFF. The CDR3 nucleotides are TGTGCCAGCAGCGTCGGACAGGGGCATGGGGCCGGGGAGCTGTTTTTT.

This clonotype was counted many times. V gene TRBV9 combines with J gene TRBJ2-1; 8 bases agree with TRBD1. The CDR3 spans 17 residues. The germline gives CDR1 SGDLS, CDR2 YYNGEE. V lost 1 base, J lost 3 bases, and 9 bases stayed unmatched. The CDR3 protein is CASSVSIGDRFYNEQFF. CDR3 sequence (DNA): TGTGCCAGCAGCGTATCGATCGGGGACAGGTTCTACAATGAGCAGTTCTTC.

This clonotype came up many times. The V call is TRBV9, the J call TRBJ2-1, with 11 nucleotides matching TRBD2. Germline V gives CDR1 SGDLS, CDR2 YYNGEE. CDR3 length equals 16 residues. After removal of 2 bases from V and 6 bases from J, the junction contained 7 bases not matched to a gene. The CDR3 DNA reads TGTGCCAGCAGCGTTTCGCTAGCGGGGGGCCTCAATGAGCAGTTCTTC. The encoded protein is CASSVSLAGGLNEQFF.

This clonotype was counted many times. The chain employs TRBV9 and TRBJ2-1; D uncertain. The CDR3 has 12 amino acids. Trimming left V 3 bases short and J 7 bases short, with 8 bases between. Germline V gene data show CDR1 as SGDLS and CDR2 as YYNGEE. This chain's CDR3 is CASSAHGNEQFF. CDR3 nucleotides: TGTGCCAGCAGCGCTCACGGGAATGAGCAGTTCTTC.

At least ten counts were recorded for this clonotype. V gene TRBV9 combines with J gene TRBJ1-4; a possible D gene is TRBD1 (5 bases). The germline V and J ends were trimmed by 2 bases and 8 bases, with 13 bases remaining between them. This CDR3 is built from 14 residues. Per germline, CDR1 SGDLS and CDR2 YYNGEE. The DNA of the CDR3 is TGTGCCAGCAGCGTCGGGGCGGCGTCCGAAAAACTGTTTTTT. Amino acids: CASSVGAASEKLFF.

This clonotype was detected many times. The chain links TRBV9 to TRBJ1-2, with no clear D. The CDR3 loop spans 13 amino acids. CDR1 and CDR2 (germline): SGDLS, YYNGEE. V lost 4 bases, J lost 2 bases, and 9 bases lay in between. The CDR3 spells CASSQIENYGYTF. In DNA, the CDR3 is TGTGCCAGCAGCCAGATTGAGAACTATGGCTACACCTTC.

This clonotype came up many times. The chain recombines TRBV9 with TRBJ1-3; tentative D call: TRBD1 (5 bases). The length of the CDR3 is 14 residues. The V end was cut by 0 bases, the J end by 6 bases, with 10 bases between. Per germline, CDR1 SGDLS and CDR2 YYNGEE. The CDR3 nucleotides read TGTGCCAGCAGCGTAGGAGGGGTTGCAAACACCATATATTTT. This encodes CASSVGGVANTIYF. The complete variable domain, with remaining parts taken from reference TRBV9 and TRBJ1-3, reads DSGVTQTPKHLITATGQRVTLRCSPRSGDLSVYWYQQSLDQGLQFLIQYYNGEERAKGNILERFSAQQFPDLHSELNLSSLELGDSALYFCASSVGGVANTIYFGEGSWLTVV.

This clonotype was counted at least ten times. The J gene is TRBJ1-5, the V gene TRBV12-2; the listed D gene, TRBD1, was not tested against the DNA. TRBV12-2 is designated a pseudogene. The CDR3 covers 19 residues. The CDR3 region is CASRPFSGQGVNSNQPQHF. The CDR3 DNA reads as TGTGCAAGTCGCCCCTTCTCGGGACAGGGAGTGAATAGCAATCAGCCCCAGCATTTT.

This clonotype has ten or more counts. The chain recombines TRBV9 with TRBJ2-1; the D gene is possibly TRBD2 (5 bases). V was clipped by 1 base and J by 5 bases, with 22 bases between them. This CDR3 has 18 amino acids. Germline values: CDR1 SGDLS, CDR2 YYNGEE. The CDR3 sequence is CASSVRGSEGVTHNEQFF. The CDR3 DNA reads TGTGCCAGCAGCGTACGGGGTAGCGAGGGCGTAACACACAATGAGCAGTTCTTC.

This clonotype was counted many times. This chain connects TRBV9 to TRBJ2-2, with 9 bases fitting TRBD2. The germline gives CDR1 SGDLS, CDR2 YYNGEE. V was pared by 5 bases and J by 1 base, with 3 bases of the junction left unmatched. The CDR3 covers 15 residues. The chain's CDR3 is CASRAGGVNTGELFF. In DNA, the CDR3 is TGTGCCAGCAGGGCGGGGGGGGTGAACACCGGGGAGCTGTTTTTT.

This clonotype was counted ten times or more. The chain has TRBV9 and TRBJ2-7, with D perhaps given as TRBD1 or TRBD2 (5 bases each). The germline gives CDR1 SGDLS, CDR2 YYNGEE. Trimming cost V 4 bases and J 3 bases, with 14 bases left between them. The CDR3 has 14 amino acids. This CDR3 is CASSLRGEIYEQYF. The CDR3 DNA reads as TGTGCCAGCAGCCTGAGGGGCGAAATCTACGAGCAGTACTTC.

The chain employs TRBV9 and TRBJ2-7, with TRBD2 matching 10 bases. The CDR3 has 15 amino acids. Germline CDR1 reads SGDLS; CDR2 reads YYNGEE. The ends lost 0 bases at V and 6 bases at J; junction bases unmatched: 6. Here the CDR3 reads CASSVGPSGGSEQYF. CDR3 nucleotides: TGTGCCAGCAGCGTAGGCCCTAGCGGGGGCTCCGAGCAGTACTTC.

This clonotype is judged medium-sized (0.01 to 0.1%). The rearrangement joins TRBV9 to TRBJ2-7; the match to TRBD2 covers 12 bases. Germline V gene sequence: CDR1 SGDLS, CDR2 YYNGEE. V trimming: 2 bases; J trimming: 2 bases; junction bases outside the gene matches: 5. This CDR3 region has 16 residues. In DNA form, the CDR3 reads TGTGCCAGCAGCGTCGACCGGACTAGCGGGGCCTACGAGCAGTACTTC. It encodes CASSVDRTSGAYEQYF.

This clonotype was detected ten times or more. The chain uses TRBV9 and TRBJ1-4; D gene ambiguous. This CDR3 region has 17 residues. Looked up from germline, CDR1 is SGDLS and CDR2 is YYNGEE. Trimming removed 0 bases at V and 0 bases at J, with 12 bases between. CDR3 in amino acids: CASSVGPEPATNEKLFF. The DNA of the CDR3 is TGTGCCAGCAGCGTAGGACCCGAGCCTGCAACTAATGAAAAACTGTTTTTT.

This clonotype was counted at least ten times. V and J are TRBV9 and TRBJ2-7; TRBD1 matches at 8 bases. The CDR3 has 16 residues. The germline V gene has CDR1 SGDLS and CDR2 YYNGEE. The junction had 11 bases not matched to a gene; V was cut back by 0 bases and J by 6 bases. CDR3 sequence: CASSVGPGGRAGEQYF. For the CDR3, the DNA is TGTGCCAGCAGCGTAGGCCCAGGGGGCAGGGCAGGCGAGCAGTACTTC.

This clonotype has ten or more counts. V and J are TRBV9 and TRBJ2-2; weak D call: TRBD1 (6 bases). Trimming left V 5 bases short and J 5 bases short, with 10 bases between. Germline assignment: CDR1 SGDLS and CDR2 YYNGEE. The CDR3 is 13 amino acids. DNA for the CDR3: TGTGCCAGCAGTTACAGGGAAACCGGGGAGCTGTTTTTT. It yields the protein CASSYRETGELFF.

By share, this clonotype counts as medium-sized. In DNA, the CDR3 is TGTGCCAGCAGCGTAGGACTAGCGGGGTCCTACGAGCAGTACTTC. Protein sequence: CASSVGLAGSYEQYF. J is TRBJ2-7 and V is TRBV9; 11 bases align to TRBD2. Per germline, CDR1 SGDLS and CDR2 YYNGEE. The CDR3 totals 15 residues. The ends lost 0 bases at V and 1 base at J; junction bases unmatched: 0.

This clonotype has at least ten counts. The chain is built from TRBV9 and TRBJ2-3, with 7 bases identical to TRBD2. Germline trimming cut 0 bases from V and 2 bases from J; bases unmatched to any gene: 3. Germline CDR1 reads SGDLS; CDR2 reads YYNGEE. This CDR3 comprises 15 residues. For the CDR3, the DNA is TGTGCCAGCAGCGTAGGAGCGGGGATCACAGATACGCAGTATTTT. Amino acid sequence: CASSVGAGITDTQYF.

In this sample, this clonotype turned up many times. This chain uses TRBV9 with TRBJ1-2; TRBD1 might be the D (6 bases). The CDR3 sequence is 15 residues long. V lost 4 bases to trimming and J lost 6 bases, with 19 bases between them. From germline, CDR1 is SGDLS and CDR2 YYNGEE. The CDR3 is CASSPNRQGRDGYTF. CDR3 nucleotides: TGTGCCAGCAGCCCAAACCGCCAGGGGAGGGATGGCTACACCTTC.

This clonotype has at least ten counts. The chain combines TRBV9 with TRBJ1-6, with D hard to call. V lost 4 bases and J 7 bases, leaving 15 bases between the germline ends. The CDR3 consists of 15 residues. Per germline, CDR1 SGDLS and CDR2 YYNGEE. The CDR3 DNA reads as TGTGCCAGCAGCCAAGGTGGCCTGGGAAATTCACCCCTCCACTTT. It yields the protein CASSQGGLGNSPLHF. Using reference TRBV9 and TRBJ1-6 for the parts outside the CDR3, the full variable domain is DSGVTQTPKHLITATGQRVTLRCSPRSGDLSVYWYQQSLDQGLQFLIQYYNGEERAKGNILERFSAQQFPDLHSELNLSSLELGDSALYFCASSQGGLGNSPLHFGNGTRLTVT.

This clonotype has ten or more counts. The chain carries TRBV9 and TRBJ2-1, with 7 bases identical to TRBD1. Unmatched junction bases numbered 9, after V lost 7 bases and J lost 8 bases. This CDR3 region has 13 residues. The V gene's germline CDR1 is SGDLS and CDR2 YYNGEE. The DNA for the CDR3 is TGTGCCAGCGTAGGAACAGGGGCGGATGAGCAGTTCTTC. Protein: CASVGTGADEQFF. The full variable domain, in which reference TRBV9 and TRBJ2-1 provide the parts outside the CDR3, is DSGVTQTPKHLITATGQRVTLRCSPRSGDLSVYWYQQSLDQGLQFLIQYYNGEERAKGNILERFSAQQFPDLHSELNLSSLELGDSALYFCASVGTGADEQFFGPGTRLTVL.

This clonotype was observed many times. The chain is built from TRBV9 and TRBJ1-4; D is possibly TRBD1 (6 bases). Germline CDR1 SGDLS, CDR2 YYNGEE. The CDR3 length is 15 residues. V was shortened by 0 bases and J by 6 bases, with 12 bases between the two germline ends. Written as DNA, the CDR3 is TGTGCCAGCAGCGTAGATGACTCAGGGGATGAAAAACTGTTTTTT. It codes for CASSVDDSGDEKLFF. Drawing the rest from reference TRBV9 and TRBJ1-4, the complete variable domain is DSGVTQTPKHLITATGQRVTLRCSPRSGDLSVYWYQQSLDQGLQFLIQYYNGEERAKGNILERFSAQQFPDLHSELNLSSLELGDSALYFCASSVDDSGDEKLFFGSGTQLSVL.

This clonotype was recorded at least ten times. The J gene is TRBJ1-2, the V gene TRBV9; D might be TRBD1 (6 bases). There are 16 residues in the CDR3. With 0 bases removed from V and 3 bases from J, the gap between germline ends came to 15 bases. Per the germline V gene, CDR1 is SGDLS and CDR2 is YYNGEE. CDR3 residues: CASSVGYRVADYGYTF. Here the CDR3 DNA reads TGTGCCAGCAGCGTAGGCTACAGGGTTGCCGACTATGGCTACACCTTC.